This T cell receptor (beta chain) was observed in a study of OX40 agonist ivuxolimab in advanced cancers. Context from the whole study: Ivuxolimab was a fully human IgG2 agonistic monoclonal antibody targeting the costimulatory receptor OX40 (CD134). Intravenous ivuxolimab was administered to patients every 2 weeks at six dose levels: 0.01, 0.1, 0.3, 1.5, 3 and 10 mg/kg. Of the 50 to 55 dose-escalation patients, hepatocellular carcinoma was present in around 20, melanoma in some 15, renal cell carcinoma in 9 and head and neck cancer in 9. In the dose-escalation cohort, over 65% of patients were male, and the mean age was approximately 55 years, with a range of about 20 to 79. Prior anti-PD-1, anti-PD-L1 or anti-CTLA-4 therapy was permitted, and 40% to 50% of dose-escalation patients had received checkpoint inhibitors. Three dose-escalation patients achieved partial responses, one with hepatocellular carcinoma and two with cutaneous melanoma. The purpose of peripheral TCRbeta sequencing was to test whether ivuxolimab changed TCR sequence diversity and led to clonal T-cell expansion. The paper covers the monotherapy dose-escalation part of the phase I ivuxolimab trial, which included N of about 51 patients.

With regard to this clone: Its antigen remains undetermined. Nothing much larger sits one base from this clone, and base qualities are not available.

Patients with a history of autoimmune disease or receiving systemic immunosuppression were excluded from the trial. Peripheral blood for TCR sequencing was collected from all dose cohorts at baseline, on cycle 4 day 1, and on cycle 7 day 1. The samples were taken from a phase I, first-in-human, multicenter, open-label dose-escalation trial of ivuxolimab. Adults with locally advanced or metastatic melanoma, renal cell, hepatocellular, or head and neck squamous cell carcinoma were enrolled in the trial. CD4+ and CD8+ T cells were sorted separately from peripheral blood before TCR sequencing. Results the study describes overall, beyond this receptor: In the 0.1-3.0 mg/kg groups, partial responders had among the lowest normalized peripheral clonal expansion, particularly in CD8+ T cells. At doses of 0.1 to 3.0 mg/kg, clonal expansion of both CD4+ and CD8+ T cells in blood was seen between baseline and week 6. Antigen specificity was not determined for the clonally expanded peripheral T cells. After ivuxolimab, CD8+ T cells had more expanded clones than CD4+ T cells on average. Low levels of normalized T-cell clonal expansion were also seen in some patients who did not respond.

The CDR3 has 16 amino acids, counting the end cysteine and phenylalanine. Only the CDR3 DNA is retained, 48 bases long and in frame from the first base. Relative to germline, V is missing 4 bases and J is missing 4 bases, with 10 bases of the junction outside any gene match. CDR1 MNHNS and CDR2 SASEGT are derived from the germline V gene. To sequence the TCRbeta CDR3 region, genomic DNA was isolated from the sorted cells. TCRbeta CDR3 regions were sequenced using the immunoSEQ Assay. This immuneACCESS table, as held by TCRdb, lists in-frame sequences with V and J called but not all clones. Of the missing ones, under half trace to an unresolved V gene in checked studies; the others have no known cause. The sample table records 30,000 to 40,000 clones; 65% to 85% of these occur just once. 21% of the sample lies in the top ten.

The sequence joins TRBV6-1 to TRBJ2-7, with 10 central nucleotides matching TRBD1. This sequence was found in an adult with an advanced solid tumor such as melanoma, head and neck, liver or kidney cancer. This specimen was CD4+ or CD8+ T cells sorted from blood, taken in a trial of the OX40 agonist ivuxolimab. The nucleotide sequence is TGTGCCAGCAGTGCCTACCGGGACAGGGGTACTTACGAGCAGTACTTC. It encodes CASSAYRDRGTYEQYF.